This T cell receptor beta chain came from a study of blood T cell repertoires in COVID-19. Germline V gene sequence: CDR1 SGHAT, CDR2 FQDESV (reference sequence). V dropped 3 bases and J dropped 6 bases, with 12 bases sitting between them. The CDR3 length is 15 residues. Profiled with immunoSEQ multiplex PCR; TCRdb holds only in-frame clones, not every one. The sample contains about 99,000 clones, roughly 84% of which appear only once. The receptor comes from an older man with active or convalescent COVID-19. The sequencing input was peripheral blood. This sequence joins TRBV11-1 and TRBJ1-6, with a tentative D call TRBD1 (6 bases). The CDR3 DNA sequence: TGTGCCAGCAGCTTCGGACAGAGCCTTAATTCACCCCTCCACTTT. It yields the protein CASSFGQSLNSPLHF. Full variable domain (missing parts from reference TRBV11-1 and TRBJ1-6): EAEVAQSPRYKITEKSQAVAFWCDPISGHATLYWYRQILGQGPELLVQFQDESVVDDSQLPKDRFSAERLKGVDSTLKIQPAELGDSAMYLCASSFGQSLNSPLHFGNGTRLTVT.